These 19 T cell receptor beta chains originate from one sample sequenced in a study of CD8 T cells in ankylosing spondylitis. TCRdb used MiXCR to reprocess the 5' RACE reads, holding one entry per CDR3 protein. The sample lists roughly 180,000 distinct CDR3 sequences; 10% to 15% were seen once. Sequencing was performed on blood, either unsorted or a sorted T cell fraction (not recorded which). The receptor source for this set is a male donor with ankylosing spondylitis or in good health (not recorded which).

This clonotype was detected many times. CDR3 amino acids: CSVDTGLARAEQFF. The CDR3 coding sequence is TGCAGCGTAGATACGGGACTAGCGAGGGCCGAGCAGTTCTTC. The chain recombines TRBV29-1 with TRBJ2-1; 10 nucleotides match TRBD2. In germline, CDR1 is SQVTM, CDR2 ANQGSEA. This CDR3 spans 14 amino acids. The junction had 12 bases not matched to a gene; V was cut back by 6 bases and J by 10 bases.

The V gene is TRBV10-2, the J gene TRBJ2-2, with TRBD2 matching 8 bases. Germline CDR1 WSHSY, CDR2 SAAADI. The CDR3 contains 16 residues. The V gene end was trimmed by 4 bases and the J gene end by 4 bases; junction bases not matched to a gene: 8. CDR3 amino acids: CASSGSGGTPTGELFF. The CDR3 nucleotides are TGCGCCAGCAGTGGCTCGGGGGGGACTCCCACCGGGGAGCTGTTTTTT.

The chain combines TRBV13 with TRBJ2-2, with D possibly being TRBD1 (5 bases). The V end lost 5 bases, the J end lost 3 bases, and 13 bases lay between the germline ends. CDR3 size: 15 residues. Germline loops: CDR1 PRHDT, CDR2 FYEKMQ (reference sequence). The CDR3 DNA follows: TGTGCCAGCAGCGCCAGACAGTCTTACACCGGGGAGCTGTTTTTT. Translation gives CASSARQSYTGELFF.

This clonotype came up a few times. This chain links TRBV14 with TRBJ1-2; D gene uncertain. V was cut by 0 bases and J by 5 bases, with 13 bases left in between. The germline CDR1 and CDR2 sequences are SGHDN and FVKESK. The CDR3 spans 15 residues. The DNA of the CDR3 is TGTGCCAGCAGCCAAGACGTCGAGGGTTTGTATGGCTACACCTTC. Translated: CASSQDVEGLYGYTF. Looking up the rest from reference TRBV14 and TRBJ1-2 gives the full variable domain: EAGVTQFPSHSVIEKGQTVTLRCDPISGHDNLYWYRRVMGKEIKFLLHFVKESKQDESGMPNNRFLAERTGGTYSTLKVQPAELEDSGVYFCASSQDVEGLYGYTFGSGTRLTVV.

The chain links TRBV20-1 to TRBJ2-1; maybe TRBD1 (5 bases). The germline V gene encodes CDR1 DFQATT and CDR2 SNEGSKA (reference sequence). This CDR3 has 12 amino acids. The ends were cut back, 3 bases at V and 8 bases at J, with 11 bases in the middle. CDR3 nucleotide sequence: TGCAGTGCTAGTAACAGGACCCATGAGCAGTTCTTC. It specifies CSASNRTHEQFF.

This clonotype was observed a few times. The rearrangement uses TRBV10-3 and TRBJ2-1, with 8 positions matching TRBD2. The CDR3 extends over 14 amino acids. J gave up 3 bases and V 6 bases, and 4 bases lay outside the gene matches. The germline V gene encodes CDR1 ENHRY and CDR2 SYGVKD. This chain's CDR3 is CAISDSGVYNEQFF. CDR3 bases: TGTGCCATCAGCGATAGCGGGGTCTACAATGAGCAGTTCTTC.

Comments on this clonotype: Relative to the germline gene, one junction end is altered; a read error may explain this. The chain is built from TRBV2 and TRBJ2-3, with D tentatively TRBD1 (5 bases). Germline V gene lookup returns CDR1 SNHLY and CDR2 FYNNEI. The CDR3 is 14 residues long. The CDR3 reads CAGRPQGLTDTQYF. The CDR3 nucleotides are TGTGCCGGCAGACCCCAGGGTCTCACAGATACGCAGTATTTT.

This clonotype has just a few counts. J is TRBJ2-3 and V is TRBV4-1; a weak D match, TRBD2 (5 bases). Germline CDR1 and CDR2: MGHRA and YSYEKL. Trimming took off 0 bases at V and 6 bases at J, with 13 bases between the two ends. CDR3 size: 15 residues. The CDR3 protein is CASSQDLSRGDTQYF. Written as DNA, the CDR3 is TGCGCCAGCAGCCAAGATCTGAGTAGAGGGGATACGCAGTATTTT.

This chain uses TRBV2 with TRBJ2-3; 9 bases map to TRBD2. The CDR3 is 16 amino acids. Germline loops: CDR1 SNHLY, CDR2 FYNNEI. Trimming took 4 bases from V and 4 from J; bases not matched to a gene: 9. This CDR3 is CASSGFSGRGADTQYF. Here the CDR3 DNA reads TGTGCCAGCAGTGGATTTAGCGGGAGAGGGGCAGATACGCAGTATTTT. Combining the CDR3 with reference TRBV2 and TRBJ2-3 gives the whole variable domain EPEVTQTPSHQVTQMGQEVILRCVPISNHLYFYWYRQILGQKVEFLVSFYNNEISEKSEIFDDQFSVERPDGSNFTLKIRSTKLEDSAMYFCASSGFSGRGADTQYFGPGTRLTVL.

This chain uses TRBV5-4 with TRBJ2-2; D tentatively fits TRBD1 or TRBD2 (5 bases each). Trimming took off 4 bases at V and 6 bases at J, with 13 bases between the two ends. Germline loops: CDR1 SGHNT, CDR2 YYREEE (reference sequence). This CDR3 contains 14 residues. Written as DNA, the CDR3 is TGTGCCAGCAGCCTCCTACTAGGGGCCGGGGAGCTGTTTTTT. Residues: CASSLLLGAGELFF. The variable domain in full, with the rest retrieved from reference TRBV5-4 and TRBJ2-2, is ETGVTQSPTHLIKTRGQQVTLRCSSQSGHNTVSWYQQALGQGPQFIFQYYREEENGRGNFPPRFSGLQFPNYSSELNVNALELDDSALYLCASSLLLGAGELFFGEGSRLTVL.

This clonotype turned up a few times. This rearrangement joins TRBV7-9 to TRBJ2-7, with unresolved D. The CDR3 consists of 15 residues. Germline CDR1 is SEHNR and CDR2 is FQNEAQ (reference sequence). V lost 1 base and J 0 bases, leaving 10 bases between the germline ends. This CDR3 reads CASSLGPASSYEQYF. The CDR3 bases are TGTGCCAGCAGCTTAGGTCCGGCAAGCTCCTACGAGCAGTACTTC.

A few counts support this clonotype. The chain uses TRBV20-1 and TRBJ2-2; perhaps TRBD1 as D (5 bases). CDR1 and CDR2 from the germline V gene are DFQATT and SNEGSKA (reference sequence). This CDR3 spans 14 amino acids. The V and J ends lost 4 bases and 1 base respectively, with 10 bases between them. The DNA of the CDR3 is TGCAGTGCTAAGGGCAGGGTGAACACCGGGGAGCTGTTTTTT. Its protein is CSAKGRVNTGELFF.

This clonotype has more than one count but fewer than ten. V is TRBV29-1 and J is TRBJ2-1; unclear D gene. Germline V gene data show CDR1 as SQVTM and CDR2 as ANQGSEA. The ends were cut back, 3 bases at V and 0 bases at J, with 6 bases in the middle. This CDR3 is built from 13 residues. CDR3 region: CSVDARSYNEQFF. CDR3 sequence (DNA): TGCAGCGTTGACGCACGCTCCTACAATGAGCAGTTCTTC.

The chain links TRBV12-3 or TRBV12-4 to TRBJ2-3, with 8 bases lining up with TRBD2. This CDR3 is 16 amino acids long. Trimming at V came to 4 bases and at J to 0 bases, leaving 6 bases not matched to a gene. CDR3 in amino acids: CASSSTRGGSTDTQYF. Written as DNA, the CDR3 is TGTGCCAGCAGTTCCACCCGGGGGGGCAGCACAGATACGCAGTATTTT.

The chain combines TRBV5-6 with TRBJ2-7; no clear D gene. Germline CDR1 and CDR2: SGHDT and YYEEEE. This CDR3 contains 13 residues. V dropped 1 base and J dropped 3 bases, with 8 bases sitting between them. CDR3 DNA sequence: TGTGCCAGCAGCTTGTCGGGCGTCTACGAGCAGTACTTC. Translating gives CASSLSGVYEQYF.

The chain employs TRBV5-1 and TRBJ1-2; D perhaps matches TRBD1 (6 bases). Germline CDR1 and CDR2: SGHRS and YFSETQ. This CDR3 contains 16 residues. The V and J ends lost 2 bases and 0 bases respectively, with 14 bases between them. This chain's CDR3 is CASSFGQPLTNYGYTF. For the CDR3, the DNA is TGCGCCAGCAGCTTTGGACAGCCCTTGACTAACTATGGCTACACCTTC.

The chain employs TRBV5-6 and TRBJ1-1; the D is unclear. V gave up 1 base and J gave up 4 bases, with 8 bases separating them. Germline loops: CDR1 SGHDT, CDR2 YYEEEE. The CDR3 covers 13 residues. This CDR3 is CASSLNGPTEAFF. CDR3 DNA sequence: TGTGCCAGCAGCTTGAATGGCCCCACTGAAGCTTTCTTT. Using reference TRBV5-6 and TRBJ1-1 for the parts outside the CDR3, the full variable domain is DAGVTQSPTHLIKTRGQQVTLRCSPKSGHDTVSWYQQALGQGPQFIFQYYEEEERQRGNFPDRFSGHQFPNYSSELNVNALLLGDSALYLCASSLNGPTEAFFGQGTRLTVV.

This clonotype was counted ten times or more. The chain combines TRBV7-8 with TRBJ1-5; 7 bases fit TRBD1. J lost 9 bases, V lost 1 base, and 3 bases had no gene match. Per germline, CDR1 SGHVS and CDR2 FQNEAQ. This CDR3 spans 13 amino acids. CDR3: CASSLEGGGPQHF. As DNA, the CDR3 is TGTGCCAGCAGCTTAGAAGGGGGCGGGCCCCAGCATTTT.

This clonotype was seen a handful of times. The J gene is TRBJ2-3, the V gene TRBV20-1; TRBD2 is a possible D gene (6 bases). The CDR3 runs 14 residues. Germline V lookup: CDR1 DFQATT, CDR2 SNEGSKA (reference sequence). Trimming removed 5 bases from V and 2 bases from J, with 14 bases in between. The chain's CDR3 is CSAPEGGDTDTQYF. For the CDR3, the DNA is TGCAGTGCTCCGGAGGGCGGAGACACAGATACGCAGTATTTT.